There are a few counts of the clone carrying this T cell receptor beta chain. The data derive from a study of blood T cell repertoires in COVID-19. Germline V CDR1 and CDR2: SGHDT, YYEEEE. V was cut by 4 bases and J by 3 bases, with 11 bases left in between. The CDR3 consists of 13 residues. Here immunoSEQ multiplex PCR was the method, and the copy in TCRdb shows in-frame clones only, minus some. Of 20,000 to 25,000 clones listed, about nine tenths are singletons. Sequences were obtained from peripheral blood. The V gene is TRBV5-6, the J gene TRBJ2-7, with D possibly TRBD1 on 6 matching bases. The source is a man aged 50-59 years with active COVID-19. As DNA, the CDR3 is TGTGCCAGCAGCACCTCGGACAGCTACGAGCAGTACTTC. Translation: CASSTSDSYEQYF.